Reported below is one TCR beta chain. Its antigen is not known. This entry is derived from a study of Ad26.COV2.S vaccination and SARS-CoV-2 variants. Study-wide results and limits: Reported findings describe substantial breadth in spike-specific CD8+ and CD4+ T cell responses following vaccination.

Libraries were prepared by immunoSEQ multiplex PCR; TCRdb keeps only in-frame clonotypes and omits some of them. Here the sample spans tens of thousands of clones, around 82% being singletons. CDR1 is LNHDA, CDR2 SQIVND, per germline (reference sequence). The CDR3 loop spans 13 amino acids. The ends were cut back, 3 bases at V and 2 bases at J, with 7 bases in the middle. The receptor comes from a human donor who had recovered from COVID-19. The material sequenced was peripheral blood, taken after recovery from COVID-19. The chain recombines TRBV19 with TRBJ2-5; the D is unclear. The CDR3 protein is CASSISRQETQYF. DNA of the CDR3: TGTGCCAGTAGTATCAGCAGGCAAGAGACCCAGTACTTC.